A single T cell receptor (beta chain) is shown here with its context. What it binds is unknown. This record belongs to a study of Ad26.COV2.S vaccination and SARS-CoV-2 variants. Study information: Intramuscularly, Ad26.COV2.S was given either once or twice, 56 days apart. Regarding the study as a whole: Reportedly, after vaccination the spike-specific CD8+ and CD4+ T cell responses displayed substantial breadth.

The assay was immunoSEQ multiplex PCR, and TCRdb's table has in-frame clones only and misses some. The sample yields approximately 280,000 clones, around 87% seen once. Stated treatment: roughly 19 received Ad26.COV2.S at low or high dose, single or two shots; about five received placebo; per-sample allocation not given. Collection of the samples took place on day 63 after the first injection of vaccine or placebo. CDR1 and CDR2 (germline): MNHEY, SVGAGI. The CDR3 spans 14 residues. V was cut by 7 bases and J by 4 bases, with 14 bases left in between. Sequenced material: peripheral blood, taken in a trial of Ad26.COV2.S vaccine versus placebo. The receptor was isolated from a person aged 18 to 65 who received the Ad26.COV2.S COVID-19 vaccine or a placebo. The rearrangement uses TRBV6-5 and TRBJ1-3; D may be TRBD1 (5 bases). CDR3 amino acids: CASIERGPGNTIYF. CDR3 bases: TGTGCCAGCATCGAGCGGGGACCCGGAAACACCATATATTTT.